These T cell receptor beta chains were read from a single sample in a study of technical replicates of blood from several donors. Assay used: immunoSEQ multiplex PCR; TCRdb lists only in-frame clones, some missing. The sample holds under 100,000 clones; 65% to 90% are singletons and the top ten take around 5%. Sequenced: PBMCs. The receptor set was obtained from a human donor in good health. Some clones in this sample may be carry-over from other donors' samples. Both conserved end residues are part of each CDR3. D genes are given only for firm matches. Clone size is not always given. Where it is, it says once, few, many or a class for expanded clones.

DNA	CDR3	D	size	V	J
TGTGCCAGCAGTGAATACAGCGGGAGTATTCTCGAGCAGTACTTC	CASSEYSGSILEQYF	TRBD2	-	TRBV25-1	TRBJ2-7
TGTGCCAGCAGCTTAACAGGGGGTGGCTACGAGCAGTACTTC	CASSLTGGGYEQYF	TRBD1	-	TRBV7-2	TRBJ2-7
TGCGCCAGCAGCATACAGGGGGCGGACTATGGCTACACCTTC	CASSIQGADYGYTF	TRBD1	-	TRBV5-1	TRBJ1-2
TGTGCCAGCAGTTACAGGTTATCCTACGAGCAGTACTTC	CASSYRLSYEQYF	-	-	TRBV27	TRBJ2-7
TGCGCCAGCAGCACGGGACAGGGTATTTCCTACAATGAGCAGTTCTTC	CASSTGQGISYNEQFF	TRBD1	-	TRBV5-1	TRBJ2-1
TGCAGCGTTGAGCAGGGAAGGACTGAAGCTTTCTTT	CSVEQGRTEAFF	-	-	TRBV29-1	TRBJ1-1
TGTGCCAGCTCACCAGGGCCTAACTATGGCTACACCTTC	CASSPGPNYGYTF	-	-	TRBV18	TRBJ1-2
TGTGCCAGCAGCATGGGACAGTATGAAAAACTGTTTTTT	CASSMGQYEKLFF	TRBD1	-	TRBV7-9	TRBJ1-4
TGCGCCAGCAGCCAAGGACTAGCGGGGGCCATCAATGAGCAGTTCTTC	CASSQGLAGAINEQFF	TRBD2	-	TRBV4-1	TRBJ2-1
TGCGCCAGCAGCCGAGTTAATGAAAAACTGTTTTTT	CASSRVNEKLFF	-	-	TRBV4-1	TRBJ1-4
TGTGCCAGCAGTAGACAGGGACGCGAGTATGGCTACACCTTC	CASSRQGREYGYTF	TRBD1	-	TRBV6-5	TRBJ1-2
TGTGCCTGCGATCCCGGCTATGGCTACACCTTC	CACDPGYGYTF	-	-	TRBV30	TRBJ1-2
TGTGCCAGCAGCTCAGGACTAGCGGGGGCTATTAGCACAGATACGCAGTATTTT	CASSSGLAGAISTDTQYF	TRBD2	-	TRBV7-8	TRBJ2-3
TGTGCCAGTTACAGGGAGATTGACGAAAAACTGTTTTTT	CASYREIDEKLFF	-	-	TRBV2	TRBJ1-4
TGCAGTGCTAGAAGTGGAGGTCCCCAGCATTTT	CSARSGGPQHF	-	-	TRBV20-1	TRBJ1-5
TGTGCCAGCAGTTCTTGGACTAGCGGCCAAGAGACCCAGTACTTC	CASSSWTSGQETQYF	TRBD2	-	TRBV28	TRBJ2-5
TGTGCCAGCAGCTACGAGGGGGCGGCTGGGGCCAACGTCCTGACTTTC	CASSYEGAAGANVLTF	TRBD1	-	TRBV7-9	TRBJ2-6
TGTGCCAGCAGAAGCCCGACAGGGGGGGATTCACCCCTCCACTTT	CASRSPTGGDSPLHF	TRBD1	few	TRBV27	TRBJ1-6
TGTGCCAGCAGCCTACGATACACAGATACGCAGTATTTT	CASSLRYTDTQYF	-	-	TRBV27	TRBJ2-3
TGTGCCAGCAGTGCAACCGCTACTCCGACCGGGGAGCTGTTTTTT	CASSATATPTGELFF	-	-	TRBV25-1	TRBJ2-2
TGTGCCAGCAGCTTGGGCTTAGCGGGAGTCTACGAGCAGTACTTC	CASSLGLAGVYEQYF	TRBD2	few	TRBV5-8	TRBJ2-7
TGTGCCAGCAGCTCGGACAGGGGCCACGAGCAGTACTTC	CASSSDRGHEQYF	TRBD1	-	TRBV7-3	TRBJ2-7
TGTGCCAGCAAACACTACCGGGACAGGGACTACGAGCAGTACTTC	CASKHYRDRDYEQYF	TRBD1	-	TRBV27	TRBJ2-7
TGCGCCAGCAGCCAAGATCGGTCCGTAGCCAATGAGCAGTTCTTC	CASSQDRSVANEQFF	-	-	TRBV4-3	TRBJ2-1
TGCAGCGTCACACAGGGGTACTATGGCTACACCTTC	CSVTQGYYGYTF	TRBD1	-	TRBV29-1	TRBJ1-2
TGTGCCAGCAGTTTGTTTAGCGGGACCAACTACAATGAGCAGTTCTTC	CASSLFSGTNYNEQFF	TRBD2	few	TRBV2	TRBJ2-1
TGTGCCAGCAGCGTATCTGCTAGCGTCGAGCAGTTCTTC	CASSVSASVEQFF	-	-	TRBV9	TRBJ2-1
TGTGCCAGCAGCGGAACCTCAGGGGGCGGAACAGATACGCAGTATTTT	CASSGTSGGGTDTQYF	TRBD1	-	TRBV9	TRBJ2-3
TGTGCCAGCAGCTTGACTAGCGGGACCTACAATGAGCAGTTCTTC	CASSLTSGTYNEQFF	TRBD2	-	TRBV5-6	TRBJ2-1
TGCGCCAGCAGCCATGAGTTCAACTATGGCTACACCTTC	CASSHEFNYGYTF	-	-	TRBV4-3	TRBJ1-2
TGCGCCAGCAGCTTGGCCGGGGGTTACTACGAGCAGTACTTC	CASSLAGGYYEQYF	-	-	TRBV5-1	TRBJ2-7
TGTGCCAGCAGCCCGCGACAGGGCTTTCTAGGCGAGCAGTACTTC	CASSPRQGFLGEQYF	TRBD1	-	TRBV13	TRBJ2-7
TGTGCCAGCAGCCCGACTTACAATGAGCAGTTCTTC	CASSPTYNEQFF	-	-	TRBV2	TRBJ2-1
TGTGCCGAAGGAGGCTTGAACACTGAAGCTTTCTTT	CAEGGLNTEAFF	-	-	TRBV30	TRBJ1-1
TGTGCCAGCAGTGCAGATGGGGGGGGACTGCACTACAATGAGCAGTTCTTC	CASSADGGGLHYNEQFF	TRBD2	-	TRBV6-1	TRBJ2-1
TGTGCCAGCAGTTACGGGACAGGGGGGAGCGAGCAGTACTTC	CASSYGTGGSEQYF	TRBD1	-	TRBV6-5	TRBJ2-7
TGTGCCACCAGCAGAGTAGACAGAAAGGAGGAGCAGTACTTC	CATSRVDRKEEQYF	-	-	TRBV15	TRBJ2-7
TGTGCCAGCAGCCAAGCTAGCGGGAGGATGGAGACCCAGTACTTC	CASSQASGRMETQYF	TRBD2	-	TRBV7-9	TRBJ2-5
TGTGCCAGAAGCTCACAGAGGGATAGGGGGCTGGGGTACGAGCAGTACTTC	CARSSQRDRGLGYEQYF	-	-	TRBV7-5	TRBJ2-7
TGTGCCAGCAGGACGACAGGGACCGTTGAGCAGTTCTTC	CASRTTGTVEQFF	TRBD1	-	TRBV7-2	TRBJ2-1
TGTGCCAGCAGTGATCCGGGACAAGAAGCTTTCTTT	CASSDPGQEAFF	-	-	TRBV7-2	TRBJ1-1
TGTGCCAGCAGCCCGACGATAGCGGCAAACTCCTACAATGAGCAGTTCTTC	CASSPTIAANSYNEQFF	-	-	TRBV7-6	TRBJ2-1
TGTGCCAGCAGTGCAAGGACTGTTTCTAATGAAAAACTGTTTTTT	CASSARTVSNEKLFF	-	-	TRBV27	TRBJ1-4
TGCGCCAGCAGCCAGGCAGATAATCAGCCCCAGCATTTT	CASSQADNQPQHF	-	-	TRBV4-1	TRBJ1-5
TGTGCCAGCAGTGTTTCCAGGAGGACAGAGACCCAGTACTTC	CASSVSRRTETQYF	-	-	TRBV2	TRBJ2-5
TGTGCCAGCAGCTTAGTTGGTTCGGGATGGCACTACAATGAGCAGTTCTTC	CASSLVGSGWHYNEQFF	-	-	TRBV7-8	TRBJ2-1
TGTGCCACCAGCAGAGATCTAGAAGAAGCTTTCTTT	CATSRDLEEAFF	-	-	TRBV15	TRBJ1-1
TGTGCCAGCAGTCGGGGGGTTGAGCAGTTCTTC	CASSRGVEQFF	TRBD2	-	TRBV11-3	TRBJ2-1
TGTGCCAGCAGCTTAGCGGGGACAGGTGGATACAATGAGCAGTTCTTC	CASSLAGTGGYNEQFF	TRBD1	-	TRBV11-1	TRBJ2-1
TGTGCCTGGAGTCCCGACAGGGCCATTTCCTATGGCTACACCTTC	CAWSPDRAISYGYTF	TRBD1	-	TRBV30	TRBJ1-2
TGCAGCGTTGTTTTCTGGCAGGGGGGCTCCTACAATGAGCAGTTCTTC	CSVVFWQGGSYNEQFF	-	-	TRBV29-1	TRBJ2-1